This TCR beta chain was sequenced for a study of cytomegalovirus exposure and HLA in healthy donors. Study observations and caveats: Most sequenced TCRs were rare (though some public TCRs occurred in many donors).

From the roughly 120-subject validation cohort, which was separate from the approximately 700-subject first cohort, the donors were drawn. Using immunoSEQ multiplex PCR, the repertoire was profiled, and TCRdb retains in-frame clones only, with some absent. The sample lists roughly 130,000 clones; approximately 92% were seen once. Details on this clone: Its antigen is not known.

Germline values: CDR1 LNHDA, CDR2 SQIVND (reference sequence). This CDR3 is built from 14 residues. Losses at the gene ends were 5 bases for V and 5 bases for J; bases not matched to a gene: 2. The source material was PBMCs. The rearrangement joins TRBV19 to TRBJ2-1, with 11 bases matching TRBD1. The TCR comes from a woman aged 18-29 years in good health and CMV-seropositive. CDR3 amino acids: CASSGDRGDNEQFF. The CDR3 coding sequence is TGTGCCAGTAGTGGGGACAGGGGGGACAATGAGCAGTTCTTC.